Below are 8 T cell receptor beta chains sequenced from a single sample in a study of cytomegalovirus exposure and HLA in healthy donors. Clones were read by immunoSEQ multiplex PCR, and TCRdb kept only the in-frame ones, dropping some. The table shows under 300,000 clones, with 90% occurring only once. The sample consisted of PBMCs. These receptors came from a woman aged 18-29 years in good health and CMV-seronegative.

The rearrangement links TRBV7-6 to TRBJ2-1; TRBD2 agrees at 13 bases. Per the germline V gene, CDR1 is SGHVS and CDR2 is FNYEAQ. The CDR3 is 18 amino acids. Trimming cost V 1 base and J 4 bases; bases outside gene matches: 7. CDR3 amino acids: CASSLERTSGGVYNEQFF. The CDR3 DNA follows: TGTGCCAGCAGCTTAGAGAGGACTAGCGGGGGAGTATACAATGAGCAGTTCTTC.

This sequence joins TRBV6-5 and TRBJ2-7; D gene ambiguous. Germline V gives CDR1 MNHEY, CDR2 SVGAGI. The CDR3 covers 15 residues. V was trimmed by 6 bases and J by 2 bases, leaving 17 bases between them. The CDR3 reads CASRLNSGTTYEQYF. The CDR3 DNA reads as TGTGCCAGCAGGTTAAACAGTGGCACGACCTACGAGCAGTACTTC.

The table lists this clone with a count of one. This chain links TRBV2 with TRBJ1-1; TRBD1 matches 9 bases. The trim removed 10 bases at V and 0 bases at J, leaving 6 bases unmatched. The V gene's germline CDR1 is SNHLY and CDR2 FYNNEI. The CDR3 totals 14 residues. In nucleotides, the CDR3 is TGTGCCACAGAGGACAGGGGAATGAACACTGAAGCTTTCTTT. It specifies CATEDRGMNTEAFF.

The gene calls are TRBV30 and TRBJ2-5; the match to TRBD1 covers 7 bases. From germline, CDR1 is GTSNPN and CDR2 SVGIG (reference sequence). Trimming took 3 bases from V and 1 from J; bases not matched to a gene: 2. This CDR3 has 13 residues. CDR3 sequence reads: CAWRGTVQETQYF. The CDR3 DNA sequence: TGTGCCTGGAGGGGGACAGTCCAAGAGACCCAGTACTTC.

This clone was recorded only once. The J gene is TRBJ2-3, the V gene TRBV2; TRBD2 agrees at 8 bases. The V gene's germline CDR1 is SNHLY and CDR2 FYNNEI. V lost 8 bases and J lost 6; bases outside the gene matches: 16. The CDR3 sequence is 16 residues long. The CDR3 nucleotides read TGTGCCAGCGGGGGATTTGGCGGGGGGACTATTGATACGCAGTATTTT. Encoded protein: CASGGFGGGTIDTQYF.

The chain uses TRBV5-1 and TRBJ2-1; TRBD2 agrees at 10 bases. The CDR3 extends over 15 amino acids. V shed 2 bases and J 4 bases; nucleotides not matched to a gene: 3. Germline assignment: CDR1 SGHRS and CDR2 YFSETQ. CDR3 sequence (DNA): TGCGCCAGCAGCTTTAGGACTAGCGGTTACAATGAGCAGTTCTTC. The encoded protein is CASSFRTSGYNEQFF.

In DNA, the CDR3 is TGCAGCGTTGTCTGGCAAGCGAGTACTGAAGCTTTCTTT. Translated: CSVVWQASTEAFF. The rearrangement uses TRBV29-1 and TRBJ1-1; D gene unclear. Trimming took off 4 bases at V and 5 bases at J, with 14 bases between the two ends. The CDR3 is 13 residues long. Germline V gene data show CDR1 as SQVTM and CDR2 as ANQGSEA.

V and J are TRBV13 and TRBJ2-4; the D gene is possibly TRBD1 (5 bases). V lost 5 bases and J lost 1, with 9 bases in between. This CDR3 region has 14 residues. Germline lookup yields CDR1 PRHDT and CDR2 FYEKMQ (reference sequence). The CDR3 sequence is CASSNRQAKNIQYF. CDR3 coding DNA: TGTGCCAGCAGCAACCGACAGGCCAAAAACATTCAGTACTTC.